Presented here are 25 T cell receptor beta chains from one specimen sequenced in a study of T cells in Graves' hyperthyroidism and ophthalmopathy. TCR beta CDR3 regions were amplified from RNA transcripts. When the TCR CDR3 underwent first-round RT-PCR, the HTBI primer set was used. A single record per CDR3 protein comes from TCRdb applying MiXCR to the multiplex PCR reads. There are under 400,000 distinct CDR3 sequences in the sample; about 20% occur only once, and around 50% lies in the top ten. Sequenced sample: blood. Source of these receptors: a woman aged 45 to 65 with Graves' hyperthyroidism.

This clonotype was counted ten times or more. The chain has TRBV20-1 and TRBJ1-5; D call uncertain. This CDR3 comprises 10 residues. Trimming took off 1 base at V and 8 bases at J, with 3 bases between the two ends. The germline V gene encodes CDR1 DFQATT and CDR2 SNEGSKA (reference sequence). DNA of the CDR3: TGCAGTGCTAGAGGGGAGCCCCAGCATTTT. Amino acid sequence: CSARGEPQHF.

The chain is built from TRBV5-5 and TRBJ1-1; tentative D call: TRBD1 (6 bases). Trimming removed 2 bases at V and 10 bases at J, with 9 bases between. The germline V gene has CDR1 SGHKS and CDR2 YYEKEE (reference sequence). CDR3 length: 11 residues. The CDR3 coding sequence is TGTGCCAGCAGCTTCCAGGGGAGAGCTTTCTTT. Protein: CASSFQGRAFF.

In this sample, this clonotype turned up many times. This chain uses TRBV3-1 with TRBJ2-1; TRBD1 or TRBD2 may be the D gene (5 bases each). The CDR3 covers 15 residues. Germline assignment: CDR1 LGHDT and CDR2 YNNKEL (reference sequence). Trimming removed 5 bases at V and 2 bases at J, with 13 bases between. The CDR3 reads CASSATRDAYNEQFF. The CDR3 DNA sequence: TGTGCCAGCAGCGCAACCCGGGACGCCTACAATGAGCAGTTCTTC.

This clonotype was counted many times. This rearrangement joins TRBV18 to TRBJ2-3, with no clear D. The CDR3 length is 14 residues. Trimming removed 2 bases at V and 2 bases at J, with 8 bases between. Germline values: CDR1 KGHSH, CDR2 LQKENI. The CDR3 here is CASSPEAYTDTQYF. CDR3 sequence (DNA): TGTGCCAGCTCACCAGAAGCGTACACAGATACGCAGTATTTT.

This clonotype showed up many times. Here the CDR3 reads CASSETGNNEQFF. The CDR3 nucleotides read TGTGCCAGCAGTGAAACAGGGAACAATGAGCAGTTCTTC. The chain employs TRBV3-1 and TRBJ2-1; tentative D call: TRBD1 (6 bases). The germline V gene encodes CDR1 LGHDT and CDR2 YNNKEL (reference sequence). There are 13 residues in the CDR3. Trimming shortened V by 6 bases and J by 5 bases, and 11 bases separated the two germline ends.

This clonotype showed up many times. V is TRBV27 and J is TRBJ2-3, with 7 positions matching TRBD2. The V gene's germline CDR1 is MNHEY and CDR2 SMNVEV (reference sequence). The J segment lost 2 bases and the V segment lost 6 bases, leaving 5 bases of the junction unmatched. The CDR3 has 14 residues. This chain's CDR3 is CASRRLAFTDTQYF. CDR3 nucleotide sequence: TGTGCCAGCAGACGACTAGCCTTCACAGATACGCAGTATTTT.

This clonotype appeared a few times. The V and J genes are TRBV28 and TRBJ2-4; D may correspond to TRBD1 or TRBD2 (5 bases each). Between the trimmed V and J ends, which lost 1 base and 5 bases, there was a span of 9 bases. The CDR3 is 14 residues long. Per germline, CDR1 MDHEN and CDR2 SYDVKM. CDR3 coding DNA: TGTGCCAGCAGTTTATCACTAGGGGAAAACATTCAGTACTTC. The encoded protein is CASSLSLGENIQYF.

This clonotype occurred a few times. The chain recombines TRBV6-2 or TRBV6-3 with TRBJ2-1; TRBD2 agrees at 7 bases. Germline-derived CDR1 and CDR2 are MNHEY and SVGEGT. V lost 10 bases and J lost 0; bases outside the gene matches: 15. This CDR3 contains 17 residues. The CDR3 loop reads CAISPRRSGDSYNEQFF. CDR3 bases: TGTGCCATCTCCCCAAGGCGGAGCGGGGACTCCTACAATGAGCAGTTCTTC.

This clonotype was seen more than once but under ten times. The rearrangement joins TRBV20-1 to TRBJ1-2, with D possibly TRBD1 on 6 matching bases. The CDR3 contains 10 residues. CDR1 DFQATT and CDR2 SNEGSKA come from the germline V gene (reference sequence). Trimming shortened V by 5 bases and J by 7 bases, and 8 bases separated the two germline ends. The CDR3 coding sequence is TGCAGTGCTGGACAGTTTGGCTACACCTTC. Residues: CSAGQFGYTF.

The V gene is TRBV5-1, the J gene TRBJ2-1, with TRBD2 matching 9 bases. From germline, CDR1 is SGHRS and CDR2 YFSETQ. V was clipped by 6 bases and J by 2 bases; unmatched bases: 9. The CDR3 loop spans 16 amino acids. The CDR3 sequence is CASTNPSGATYNEQFF. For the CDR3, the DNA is TGCGCCAGCACCAACCCTAGCGGGGCCACCTACAATGAGCAGTTCTTC. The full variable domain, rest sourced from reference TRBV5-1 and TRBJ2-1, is KAGVTQTPRYLIKTRGQQVTLSCSPISGHRSVSWYQQTPGQGLQFLFEYFSETQRNKGNFPGRFSGRQFSNSRSEMNVSTLELGDSALYLCASTNPSGATYNEQFFGPGTRLTVL.

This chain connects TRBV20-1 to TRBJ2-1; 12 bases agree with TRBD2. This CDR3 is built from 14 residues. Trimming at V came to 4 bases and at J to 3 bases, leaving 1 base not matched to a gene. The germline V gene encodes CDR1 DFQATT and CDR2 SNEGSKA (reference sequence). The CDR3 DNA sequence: TGCAGTGCTACGGGACTAGCGGGCTACAATGAGCAGTTCTTC. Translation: CSATGLAGYNEQFF.

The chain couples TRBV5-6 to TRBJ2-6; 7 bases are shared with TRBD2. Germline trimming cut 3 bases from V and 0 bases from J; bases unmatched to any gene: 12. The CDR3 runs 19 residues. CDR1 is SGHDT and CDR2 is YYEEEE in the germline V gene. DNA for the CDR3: TGTGCCAGCAGCTCCCTTGGGGAGGGCGACGTCTCTGGGGCCAACGTCCTGACTTTC. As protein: CASSSLGEGDVSGANVLTF.

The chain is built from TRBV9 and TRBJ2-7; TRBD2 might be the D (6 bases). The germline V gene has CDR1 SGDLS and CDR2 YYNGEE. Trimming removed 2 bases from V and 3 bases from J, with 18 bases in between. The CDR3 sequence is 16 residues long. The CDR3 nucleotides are TGTGCCAGCAGCGTCGCCGGGACTTCAATCTTCTACGAGCAGTACTTC. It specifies CASSVAGTSIFYEQYF.

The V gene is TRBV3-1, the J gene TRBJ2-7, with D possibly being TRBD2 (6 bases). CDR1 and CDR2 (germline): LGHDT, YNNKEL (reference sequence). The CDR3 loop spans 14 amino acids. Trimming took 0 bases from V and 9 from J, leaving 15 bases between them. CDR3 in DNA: TGTGCCAGCAGCCAAGATGGACACCTCGGGGGGCAGTACTTC. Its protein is CASSQDGHLGGQYF.

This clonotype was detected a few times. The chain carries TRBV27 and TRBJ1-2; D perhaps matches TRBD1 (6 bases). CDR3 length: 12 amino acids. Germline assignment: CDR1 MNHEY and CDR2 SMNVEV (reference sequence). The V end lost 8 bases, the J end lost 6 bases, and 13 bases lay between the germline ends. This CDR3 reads CASRRGPDGYTF. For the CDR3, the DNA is TGTGCCAGCCGCAGGGGTCCTGATGGCTACACCTTC.

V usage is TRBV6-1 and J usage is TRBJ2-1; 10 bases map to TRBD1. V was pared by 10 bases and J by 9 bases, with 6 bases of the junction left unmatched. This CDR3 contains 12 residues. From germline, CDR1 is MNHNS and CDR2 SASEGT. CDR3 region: CATRGQGGEQFF. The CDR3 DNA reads TGTGCCACCAGAGGACAGGGGGGTGAGCAGTTCTTC.

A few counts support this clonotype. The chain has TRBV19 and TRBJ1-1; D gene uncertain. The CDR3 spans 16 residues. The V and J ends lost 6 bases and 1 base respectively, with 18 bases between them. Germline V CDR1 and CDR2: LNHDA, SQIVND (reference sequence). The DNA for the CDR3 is TGTGCCAGTAGACTGGGAGATTCGGGGAAGAACACTGAAGCTTTCTTT. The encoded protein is CASRLGDSGKNTEAFF.

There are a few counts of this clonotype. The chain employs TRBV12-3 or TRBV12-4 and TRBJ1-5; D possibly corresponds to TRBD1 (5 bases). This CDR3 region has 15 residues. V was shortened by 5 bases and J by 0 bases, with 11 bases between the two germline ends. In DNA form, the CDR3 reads TGTGCCAGCAGTCACTCGACAGTTAGCAATCAGCCCCAGCATTTT. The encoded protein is CASSHSTVSNQPQHF.

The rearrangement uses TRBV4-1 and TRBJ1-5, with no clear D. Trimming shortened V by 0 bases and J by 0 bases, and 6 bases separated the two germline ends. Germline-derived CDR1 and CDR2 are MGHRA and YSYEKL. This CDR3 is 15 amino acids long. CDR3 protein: CASSQEGNSNQPQHF. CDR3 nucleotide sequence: TGCGCCAGCAGCCAAGAAGGCAATAGCAATCAGCCCCAGCATTTT.

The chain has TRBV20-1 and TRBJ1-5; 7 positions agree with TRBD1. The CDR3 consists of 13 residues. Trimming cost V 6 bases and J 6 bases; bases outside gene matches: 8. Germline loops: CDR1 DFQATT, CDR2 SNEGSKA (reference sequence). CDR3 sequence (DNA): TGCAGTGCGCATACAGGGGACGGTCAGCCCCAGCATTTT. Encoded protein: CSAHTGDGQPQHF.

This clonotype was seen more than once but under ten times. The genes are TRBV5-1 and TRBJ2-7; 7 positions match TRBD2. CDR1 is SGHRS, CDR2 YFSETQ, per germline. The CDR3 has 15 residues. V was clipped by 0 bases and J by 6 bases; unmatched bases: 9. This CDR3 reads CASSLEVGGPAEQYF. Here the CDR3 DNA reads TGCGCCAGCAGCTTGGAGGTGGGAGGGCCGGCCGAGCAGTACTTC.

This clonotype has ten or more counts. CDR3 loop: CAWSQQGGEQYV. In DNA form, the CDR3 reads TGTGCCTGGAGTCAACAGGGGGGCGAGCAGTACGTC. V is TRBV30 and J is TRBJ2-7; 8 bases line up with TRBD1. The CDR3 consists of 12 residues. V gave up 2 bases and J gave up 6 bases; unmatched junction bases: 3. Germline CDR1 reads GTSNPN; CDR2 reads SVGIG (reference sequence).

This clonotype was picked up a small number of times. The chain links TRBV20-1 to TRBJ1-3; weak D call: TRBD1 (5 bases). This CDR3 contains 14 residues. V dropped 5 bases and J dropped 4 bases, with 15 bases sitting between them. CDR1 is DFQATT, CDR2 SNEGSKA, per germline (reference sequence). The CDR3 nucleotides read TGCAGTGCTCAAAGGGGCGCCAGCGGAAACACCATATATTTT. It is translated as CSAQRGASGNTIYF.

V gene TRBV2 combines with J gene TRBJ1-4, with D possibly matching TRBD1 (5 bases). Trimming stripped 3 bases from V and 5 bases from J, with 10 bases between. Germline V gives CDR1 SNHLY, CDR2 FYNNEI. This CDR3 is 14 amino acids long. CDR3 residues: CASSDWQGNEKLFF. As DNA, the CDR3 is TGTGCCAGCAGTGATTGGCAGGGAAATGAAAAACTGTTTTTT.

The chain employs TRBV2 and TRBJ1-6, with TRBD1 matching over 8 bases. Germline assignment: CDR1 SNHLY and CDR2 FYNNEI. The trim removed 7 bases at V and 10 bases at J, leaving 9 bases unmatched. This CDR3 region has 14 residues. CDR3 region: CASITDRGGSPLHF. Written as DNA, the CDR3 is TGTGCCAGCATTACTGACAGGGGTGGATCACCCCTCCACTTT.